This TCR beta chain was obtained from a study of T cell responses to AZD1222 COVID-19 vaccine. Findings and caveats of the study: Among spike-specific TCRs, nearly half reportedly target unmutated variant regions. White British donors predominated, females outnumbered males, and clonal diversity was possibly underestimated.

The table came from immunoSEQ multiplex PCR; TCRdb's copy has only in-frame clones and leaves some out. The sample holds 110,000 to 150,000 clones; roughly 88% are singletons and the top ten take about 8%. Germline values: CDR1 SNHLY, CDR2 FYNNEI. The CDR3 sequence is 14 residues long. Trimming stripped 8 bases from V and 6 bases from J, with 17 bases between. Comment on this clone: Its antigen is not identified.

The starting material was peripheral blood, obtained on day 0 of AZD1222 vaccination. This chain links TRBV2 with TRBJ2-1, with D possibly being TRBD2 (5 bases). The clonotype was recovered from an adult in good health. The CDR3 DNA reads TGTGCCAGCTCCGACTACCCCCTTCGCAATGAGCAGTTCTTC. Amino acid sequence: CASSDYPLRNEQFF.